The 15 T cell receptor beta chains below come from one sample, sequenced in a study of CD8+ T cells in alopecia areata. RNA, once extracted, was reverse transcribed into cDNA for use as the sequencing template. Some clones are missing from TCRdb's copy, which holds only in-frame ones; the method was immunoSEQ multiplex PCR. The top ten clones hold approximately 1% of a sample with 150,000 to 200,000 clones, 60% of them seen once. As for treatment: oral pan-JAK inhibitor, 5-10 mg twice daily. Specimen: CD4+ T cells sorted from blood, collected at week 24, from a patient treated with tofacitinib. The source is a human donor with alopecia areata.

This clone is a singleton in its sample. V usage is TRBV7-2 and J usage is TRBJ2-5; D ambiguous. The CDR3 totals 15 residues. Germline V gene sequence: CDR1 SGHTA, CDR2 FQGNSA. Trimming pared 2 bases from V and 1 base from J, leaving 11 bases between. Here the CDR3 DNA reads TGTGCCAGCAGCTTATCGATGACATTCCAAGAGACCCAGTACTTC. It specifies CASSLSMTFQETQYF.

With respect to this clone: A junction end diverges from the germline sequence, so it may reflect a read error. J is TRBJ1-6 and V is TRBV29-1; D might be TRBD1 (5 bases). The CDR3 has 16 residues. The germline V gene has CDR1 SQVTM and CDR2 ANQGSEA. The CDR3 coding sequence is TGCAGCCCTGAAGAGAGGAGGGGATCCTGTAATTCACCCCTCCACTTT. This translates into CSPEERRGSCNSPLHF. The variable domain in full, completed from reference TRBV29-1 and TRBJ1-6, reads SAVISQKPSRDICQRGTSLTIQCQVDSQVTMMFWYRQQPGQSLTLIATANQGSEATYESGFVIDKFPISRPNLTFSTLTVSNMSPEDSSIYLCSPEERRGSCNSPLHFGNGTRLTVT.

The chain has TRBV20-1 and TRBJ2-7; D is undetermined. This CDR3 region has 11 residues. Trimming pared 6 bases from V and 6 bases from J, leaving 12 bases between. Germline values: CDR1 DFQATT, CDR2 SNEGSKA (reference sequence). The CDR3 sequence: CSATLWGEQYF. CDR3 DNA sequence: TGCAGTGCCACCCTCTGGGGCGAGCAGTACTTC.

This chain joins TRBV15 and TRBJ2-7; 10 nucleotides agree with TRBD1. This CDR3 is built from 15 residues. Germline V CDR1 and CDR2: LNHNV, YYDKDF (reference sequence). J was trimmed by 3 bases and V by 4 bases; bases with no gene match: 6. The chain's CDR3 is CATSTGTGVYYEQYF. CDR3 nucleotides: TGTGCCACCAGCACAGGGACAGGGGTTTACTACGAGCAGTACTTC.

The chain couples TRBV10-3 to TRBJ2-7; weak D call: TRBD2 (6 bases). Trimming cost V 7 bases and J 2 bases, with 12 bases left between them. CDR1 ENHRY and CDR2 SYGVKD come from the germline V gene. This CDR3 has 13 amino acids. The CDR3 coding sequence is TGTGCCATCACGTTGGAGGGGACCTACGAGCAGTACTTC. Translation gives CAITLEGTYEQYF.

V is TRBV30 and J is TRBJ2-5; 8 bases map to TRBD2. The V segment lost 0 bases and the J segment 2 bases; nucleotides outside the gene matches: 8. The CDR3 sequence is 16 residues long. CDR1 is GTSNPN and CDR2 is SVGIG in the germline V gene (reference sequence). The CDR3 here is CAWSVWSASGQETQYF. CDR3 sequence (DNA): TGTGCCTGGAGTGTATGGTCGGCTAGCGGGCAAGAGACCCAGTACTTC. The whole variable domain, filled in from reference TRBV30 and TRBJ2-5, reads SQTIHQWPATLVQPVGSPLSLECTVEGTSNPNLYWYRQAAGRGLQLLFYSVGIGQISSEVPQNLSASRPQDRQFILSSKKLLLSDSGFYLCAWSVWSASGQETQYFGPGTRLLVL.

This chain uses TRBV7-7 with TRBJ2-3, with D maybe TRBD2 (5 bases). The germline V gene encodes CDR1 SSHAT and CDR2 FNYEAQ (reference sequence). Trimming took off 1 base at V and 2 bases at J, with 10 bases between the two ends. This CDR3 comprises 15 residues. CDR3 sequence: CASSLGLALTDTQYF. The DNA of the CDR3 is TGTGCCAGCAGCTTAGGCCTAGCCCTCACAGATACGCAGTATTTT.

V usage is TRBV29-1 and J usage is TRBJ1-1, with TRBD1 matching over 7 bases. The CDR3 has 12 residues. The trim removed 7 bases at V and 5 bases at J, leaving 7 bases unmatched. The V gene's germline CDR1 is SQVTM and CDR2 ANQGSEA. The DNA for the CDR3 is TGCAGCGCCAGGGACAGAAGAACTGAAGCTTTCTTT. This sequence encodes CSARDRRTEAFF.

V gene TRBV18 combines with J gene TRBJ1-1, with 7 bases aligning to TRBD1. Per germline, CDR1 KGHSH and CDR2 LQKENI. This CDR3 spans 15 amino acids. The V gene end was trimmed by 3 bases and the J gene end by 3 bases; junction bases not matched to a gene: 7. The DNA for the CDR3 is TGTGCCAGCTCACCTATGACAGGGTCGGACACTGAAGCTTTCTTT. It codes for CASSPMTGSDTEAFF.

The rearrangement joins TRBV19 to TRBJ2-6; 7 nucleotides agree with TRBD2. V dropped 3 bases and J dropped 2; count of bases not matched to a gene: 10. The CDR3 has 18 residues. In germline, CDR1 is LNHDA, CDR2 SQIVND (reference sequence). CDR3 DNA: TGTGCCAGTAGTATCCCCCGGGGGAGGGCCGCTGGGGCCAACGTCCTGACTTTC. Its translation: CASSIPRGRAAGANVLTF.

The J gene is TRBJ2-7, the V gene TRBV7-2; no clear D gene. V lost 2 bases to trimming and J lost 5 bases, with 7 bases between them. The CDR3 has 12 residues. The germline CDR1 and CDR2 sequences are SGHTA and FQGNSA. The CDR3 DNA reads TGTGCCAGCAGCTTAATGGCGCACGAGCAGTACTTC. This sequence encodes CASSLMAHEQYF.

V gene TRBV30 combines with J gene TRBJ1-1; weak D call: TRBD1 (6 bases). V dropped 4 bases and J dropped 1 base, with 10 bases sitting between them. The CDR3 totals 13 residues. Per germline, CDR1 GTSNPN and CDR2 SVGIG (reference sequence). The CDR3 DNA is TGTGCCTGGATGATGGGGGCGAACACTGAAGCTTTCTTT. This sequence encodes CAWMMGANTEAFF.

CDR3 region: CSVANPEAFF. The CDR3 DNA follows: TGCAGCGTTGCAAATCCTGAAGCTTTCTTT. This chain connects TRBV29-1 to TRBJ1-1, with D unresolved. Germline CDR1 is SQVTM and CDR2 is ANQGSEA. This CDR3 has 10 amino acids. Trimming took off 4 bases at V and 6 bases at J, with 6 bases between the two ends.

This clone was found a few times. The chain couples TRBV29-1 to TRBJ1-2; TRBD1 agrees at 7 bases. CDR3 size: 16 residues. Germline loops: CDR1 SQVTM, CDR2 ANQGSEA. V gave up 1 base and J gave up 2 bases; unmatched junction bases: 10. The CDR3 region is CSVEGQGQETNYGYTF. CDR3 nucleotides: TGCAGCGTTGAAGGCCAAGGACAGGAGACCAACTATGGCTACACCTTC.

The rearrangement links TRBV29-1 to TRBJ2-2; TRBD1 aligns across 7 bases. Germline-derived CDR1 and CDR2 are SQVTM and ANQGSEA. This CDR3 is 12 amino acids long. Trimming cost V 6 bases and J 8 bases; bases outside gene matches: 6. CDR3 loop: CSVGQDRGELFF. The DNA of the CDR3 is TGCAGCGTCGGACAGGACAGGGGGGAGCTGTTTTTT.